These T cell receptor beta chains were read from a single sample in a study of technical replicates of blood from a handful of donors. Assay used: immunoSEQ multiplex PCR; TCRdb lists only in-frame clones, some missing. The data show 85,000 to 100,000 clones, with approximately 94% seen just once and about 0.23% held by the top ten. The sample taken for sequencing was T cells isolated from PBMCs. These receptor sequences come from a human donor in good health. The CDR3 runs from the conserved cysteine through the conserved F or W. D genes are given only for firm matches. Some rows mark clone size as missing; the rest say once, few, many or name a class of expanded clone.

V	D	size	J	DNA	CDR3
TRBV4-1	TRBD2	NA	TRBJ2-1	TGCGCCAGCAGCCTTGCTAGCGGGAGGCTCTCAGATGAGCAGTTCTTC	CASSLASGRLSDEQFF
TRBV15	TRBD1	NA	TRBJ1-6	TGTGCCACCAGCGCAGGTCCGGGACAGTCCGATCGAAACTCCTATAATTCACCCCTCCACTTT	CATSAGPGQSDRNSYNSPLHF
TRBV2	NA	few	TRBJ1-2	TGTGCCAGCAGTGCTGAGGTTGCGGCTGGCTACACCTTC	CASSAEVAAGYTF
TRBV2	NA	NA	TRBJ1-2	TGTGCCAGCAGTGTCGGACGGAGCGGGTTCTATGGCTACACCTTC	CASSVGRSGFYGYTF
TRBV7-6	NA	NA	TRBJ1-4	TGTGCCAGCAGCCCCAAACAAGCTGCGGCTAAGGAAAAACTGTTTTTT	CASSPKQAAAKEKLFF
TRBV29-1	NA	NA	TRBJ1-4	TGCAGCGCCATGGCGGTGTCAACTAATGAAAAACTGTTTTTT	CSAMAVSTNEKLFF
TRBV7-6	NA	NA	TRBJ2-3	TGTGCCAGCAGCCGTAGCACAGATACGCAGTATTTT	CASSRSTDTQYF
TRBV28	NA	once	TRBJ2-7	TGTGCCAGCAGTTTATTGGGACAAAACGAGCAGTACTTC	CASSLLGQNEQYF
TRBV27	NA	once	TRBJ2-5	TGTGCCAGCAGGCACGGGGGGACCCAGTACTTC	CASRHGGTQYF
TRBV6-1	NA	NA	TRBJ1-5	TGTGCCAGCAGTGAGAGTCTGTATAGGGACTGGAAGGAACCCCAGCATTTT	CASSESLYRDWKEPQHF
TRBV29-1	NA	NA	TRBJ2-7	TGCAGCGTGGAACAGGAGACTAACTCCTACGAGCAGTACTTC	CSVEQETNSYEQYF
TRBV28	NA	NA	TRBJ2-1	TGTGCCAGCAGTTCTATTGACAAATACAATGAGCAGTTCTTC	CASSSIDKYNEQFF
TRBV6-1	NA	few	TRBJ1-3	TGTGCCAGCGAGGGAGGGGAGCCCTCTGGAAACACCATATATTTT	CASEGGEPSGNTIYF
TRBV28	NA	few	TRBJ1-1	TGTGCCAGCAGTTTTCAGGTAGAAGCTTTCTTT	CASSFQVEAFF
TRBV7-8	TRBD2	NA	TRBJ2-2	TGTGCCAGCAGCTTATTTGGACTAGCCTCCGGGGAGCTGTTTTTT	CASSLFGLASGELFF
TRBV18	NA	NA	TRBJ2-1	TGTGCCAGCTCACCACCGTCCTTAATCAATGAGCAGTTCTTC	CASSPPSLINEQFF
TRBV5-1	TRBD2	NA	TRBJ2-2	TGCGCCAGCAGCTTGCGAGCGGGAGGGTCCCTCGGGGAGCTGTTTTTT	CASSLRAGGSLGELFF
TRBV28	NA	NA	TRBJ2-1	TGTGCCAGCAGTCCCGCTAGTGTCCCCCTCAATGAGCAGTTCTTC	CASSPASVPLNEQFF
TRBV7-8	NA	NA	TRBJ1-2	TGTGCCAGCAGCCTTACAGCTAACTATGGCTACACCTTC	CASSLTANYGYTF
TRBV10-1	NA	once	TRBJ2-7	TGCGCCAGCAGTGAAGTCAGGGGTTCGTACGAGCAGAACTTC	CASSEVRGSYEQNF
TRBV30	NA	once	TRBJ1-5	TGTGCTTGGGACTCCCCGGGGAAGCCCCAGCATTTT	CAWDSPGKPQHF
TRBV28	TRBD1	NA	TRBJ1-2	TGTGCCAGCAGCCCTACAGGGGACTTATATGGCTACACCTTC	CASSPTGDLYGYTF
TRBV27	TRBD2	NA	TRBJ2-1	TGTGCCAGCAGTCCCGAAGGGACTAGGTTTAATGAGCAGTTCTTC	CASSPEGTRFNEQFF
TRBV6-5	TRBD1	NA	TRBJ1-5	TGTGCCAGCAGGGGGACAGGGGGTGGTCAGCCCCAGCATTTT	CASRGTGGGQPQHF
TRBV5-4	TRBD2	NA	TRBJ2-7	TGTGCCAGCAGCCCCGGGGCTAGCGGATTTGCCTACGAGCAGTACTTC	CASSPGASGFAYEQYF
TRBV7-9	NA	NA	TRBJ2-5	TGTGCCAGCAGCTTACTCCAGGGGCCAGAGACCCAGTACTTC	CASSLLQGPETQYF
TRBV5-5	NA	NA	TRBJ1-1	TGTGCCAGCGGTGGCAGAAACACTGAAGCTTTCTTT	CASGGRNTEAFF
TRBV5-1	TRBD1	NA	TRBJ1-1	TGCGCCAGCAGCACGCCGGGGACAGCGAATGAAGCTTTCTTT	CASSTPGTANEAFF
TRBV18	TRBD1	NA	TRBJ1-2	TGTGCCAGCTCACCATCAAGGGATTGGGGACAGGGGGATGGCTACACCTTC	CASSPSRDWGQGDGYTF
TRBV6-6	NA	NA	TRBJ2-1	TGTGCCAGCAGAGTATTAGACACCTCCTACAATGAGCAGTTCTTC	CASRVLDTSYNEQFF
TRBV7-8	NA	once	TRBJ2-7	TGTGCCAGCAGCTTGGATACAGGGTACGAGCAGTACTTC	CASSLDTGYEQYF
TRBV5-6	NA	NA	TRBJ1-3	TGTGCCAGCAGCTTGGCCGCGGGCAGTAGCTCTGGAAACACCATATATTTT	CASSLAAGSSSGNTIYF
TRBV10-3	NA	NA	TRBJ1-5	TGTGCCATCAGTGAGGAAGGGGTATTTCAGCCCCAGCATTTT	CAISEEGVFQPQHF
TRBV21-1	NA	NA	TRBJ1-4	TGTGCCAGCAGCAAAGACTCCGGGACAGGGGGTAATGAAAAACTGTTTTTT	CASSKDSGTGGNEKLFF
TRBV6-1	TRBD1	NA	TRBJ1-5	TGTGCCAGCGTGGACAGGGGCTTCAATCAGCCCCAGCATTTT	CASVDRGFNQPQHF
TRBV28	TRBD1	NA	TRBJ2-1	TGTGCCAGCAGGTTCTTCGGGACAGATGACAATGAGCAGTTCTTC	CASRFFGTDDNEQFF
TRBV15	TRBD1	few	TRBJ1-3	TGTGCCACCAGCAGAGATCTCGCCGGGACAGGGGACTCTGGAAACACCATATATTTT	CATSRDLAGTGDSGNTIYF
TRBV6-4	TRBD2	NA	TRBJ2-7	TGTGCCAGCAGTTGGACTAGCGGCTCCTACGAGCAGTACTTC	CASSWTSGSYEQYF
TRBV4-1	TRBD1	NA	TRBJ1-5	TGCGCCAGCAGCCAAGATATCCAGGGGGCCTATAGCAATCAGCCCCAGCATTTT	CASSQDIQGAYSNQPQHF
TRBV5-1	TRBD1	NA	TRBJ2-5	TGCGCCAGCAGCACGCGGGACAGGGAGTGGGAGACCCAGTACTTC	CASSTRDREWETQYF
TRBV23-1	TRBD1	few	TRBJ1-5	TGCGCCAGCAAACAAGTGGCATCCGGGACAGGACGAAATCAGCCCCAGCATTTT	CASKQVASGTGRNQPQHF
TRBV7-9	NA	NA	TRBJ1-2	TGTGCCAGCAGCTTCGCAGGGGATAACTATGGCTACACCTTC	CASSFAGDNYGYTF
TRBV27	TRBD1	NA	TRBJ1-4	TGTGCCAGCAGTCTATCGGGACAGGGTGAAAAACTGTTTTTT	CASSLSGQGEKLFF
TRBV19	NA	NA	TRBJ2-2	TGTGCCAGTAGCCGGTCGAACACCGGGGAGCTGTTTTTT	CASSRSNTGELFF
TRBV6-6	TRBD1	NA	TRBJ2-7	TGTGCCAGCAGCACCCGACAGGGCTTCTACGAGCAGTACTTC	CASSTRQGFYEQYF
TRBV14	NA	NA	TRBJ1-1	TGTGCCAGCAGTCGAACCGGGACTCCGAACACTGAAGCTTTCTTT	CASSRTGTPNTEAFF
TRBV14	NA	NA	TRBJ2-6	TGTGCCAGCAGTCAAGTCAGATGGGGGCCTGGGGCCAACGTCCTGACTTTC	CASSQVRWGPGANVLTF
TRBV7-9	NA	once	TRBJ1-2	TGTGCCAGCAGCTTAATTATAAACTATGGCTACACCTTC	CASSLIINYGYTF
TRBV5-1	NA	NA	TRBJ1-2	TGCGCCAGCAGGAGCGGAGGGGATGGCTACACCTTC	CASRSGGDGYTF
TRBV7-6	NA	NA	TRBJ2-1	TGTGCCAGCAGCCAACCTTGGGGGGATGAGTACAATGAGCAGTTCTTC	CASSQPWGDEYNEQFF
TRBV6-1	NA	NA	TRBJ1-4	TGTGCCAGCAGTGAAGCGCTGGTTCCACTCAAACTGTTTTTT	CASSEALVPLKLFF
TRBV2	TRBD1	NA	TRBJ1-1	TGTGCCAGCAGGGGGACAGGACCGAACACTGAAGCTTTCTTT	CASRGTGPNTEAFF
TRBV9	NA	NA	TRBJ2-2	TGTGCCAGCAGCGTATGGGCCGATCCGAACACCGGGGAGCTGTTTTTT	CASSVWADPNTGELFF
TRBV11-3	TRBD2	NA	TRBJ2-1	TGTGCCAGCAGCTTAATAGCGGGAGTAGAAAATGAGCAGTTCTTC	CASSLIAGVENEQFF
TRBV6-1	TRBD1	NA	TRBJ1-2	TGTGCCAGCAGTGAAGAGGGGGCGACTTATGGCTACACCTTC	CASSEEGATYGYTF
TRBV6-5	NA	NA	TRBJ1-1	TGTGCCAGCAGTTACGGACAGAGTCTTTTAACTGAAGCTTTCTTT	CASSYGQSLLTEAFF
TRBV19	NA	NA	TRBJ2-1	TGTGCCAGTAGTGTAACAGGGTTCTTGCAGTTCTTC	CASSVTGFLQFF